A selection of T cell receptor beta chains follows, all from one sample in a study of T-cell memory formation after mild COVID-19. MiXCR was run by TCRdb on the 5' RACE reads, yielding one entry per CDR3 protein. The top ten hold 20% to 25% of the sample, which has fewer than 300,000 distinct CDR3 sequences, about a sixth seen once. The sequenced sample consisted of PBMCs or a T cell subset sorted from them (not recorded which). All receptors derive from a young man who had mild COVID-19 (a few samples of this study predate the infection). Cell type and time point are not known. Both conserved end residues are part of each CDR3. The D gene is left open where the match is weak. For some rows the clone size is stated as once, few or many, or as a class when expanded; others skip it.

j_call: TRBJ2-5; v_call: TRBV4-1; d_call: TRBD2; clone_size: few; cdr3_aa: CASRRRGVVGETQYF; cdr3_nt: TGCGCCAGTAGGAGGCGGGGGGTCGTCGGGGAGACCCAGTACTTC
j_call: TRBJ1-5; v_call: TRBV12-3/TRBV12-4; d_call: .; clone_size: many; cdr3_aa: CASTRGQVGQPQHF; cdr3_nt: TGTGCCAGCACCCGAGGGCAGGTGGGTCAGCCCCAGCATTTT
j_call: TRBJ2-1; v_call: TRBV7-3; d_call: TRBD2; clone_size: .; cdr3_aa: CASSATSGGFNEQFF; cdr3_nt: TGTGCCAGCAGCGCTACTAGCGGGGGTTTCAATGAGCAGTTCTTC
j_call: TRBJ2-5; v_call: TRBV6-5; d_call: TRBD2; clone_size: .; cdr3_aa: CASSYGRGTSQETQYF; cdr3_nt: TGTGCCAGCAGTTACGGTCGGGGGACTAGTCAAGAGACCCAGTACTTC
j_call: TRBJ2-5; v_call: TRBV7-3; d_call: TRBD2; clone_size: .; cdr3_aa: CASSLQPGGQETQYF; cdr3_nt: TGTGCCAGCAGCTTACAACCGGGGGGCCAAGAGACCCAGTACTTC
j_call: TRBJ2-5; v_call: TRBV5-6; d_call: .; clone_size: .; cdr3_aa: CASSLEGRQETQYF; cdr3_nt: TGTGCCAGCAGCTTGGAAGGGAGACAAGAGACCCAGTACTTC
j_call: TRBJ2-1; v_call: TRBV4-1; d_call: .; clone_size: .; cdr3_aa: CASSQGSRNPRPGSYNEQFF; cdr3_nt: TGCGCCAGCAGCCAAGGGTCCAGAAACCCGAGGCCGGGCTCCTACAATGAGCAGTTCTTC
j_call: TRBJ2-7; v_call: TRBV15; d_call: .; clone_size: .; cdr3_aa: CATSRFTTGSPHYEQYF; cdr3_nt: TGTGCCACCAGCAGGTTCACAACCGGGTCGCCCCACTACGAGCAGTACTTC
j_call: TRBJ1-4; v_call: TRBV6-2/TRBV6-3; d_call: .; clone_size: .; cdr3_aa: CASSSGDYEKLFF; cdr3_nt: TGTGCCAGCAGTTCGGGGGATTATGAAAAACTGTTTTTT
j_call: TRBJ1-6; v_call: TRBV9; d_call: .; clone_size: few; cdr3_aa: CASSVEGWENSPLHF; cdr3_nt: TGTGCCAGCAGCGTAGAGGGTTGGGAAAATTCACCCCTCCACTTT
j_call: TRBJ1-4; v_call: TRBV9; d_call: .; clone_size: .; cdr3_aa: CASSVGSGKLFF; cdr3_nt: TGTGCCAGCAGCGTAGGTAGCGGAAAACTGTTTTTT
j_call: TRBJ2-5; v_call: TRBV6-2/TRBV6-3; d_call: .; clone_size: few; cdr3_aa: CASSLIRQVVETQYF; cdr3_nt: TGTGCCAGCAGTTTAATTCGGCAGGTGGTAGAGACCCAGTACTTC
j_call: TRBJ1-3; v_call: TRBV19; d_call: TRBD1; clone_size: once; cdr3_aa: CASSFVGQDSGNTIYF; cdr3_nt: TGTGCCAGTAGTTTCGTCGGACAGGACTCTGGAAACACCATATATTTT
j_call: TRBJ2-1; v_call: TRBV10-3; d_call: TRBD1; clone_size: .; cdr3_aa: CAIAEGTGAYNEQFF; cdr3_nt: TGTGCCATCGCGGAAGGGACAGGGGCCTACAATGAGCAGTTCTTC
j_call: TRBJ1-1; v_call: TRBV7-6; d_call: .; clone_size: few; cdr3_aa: CASSHLWETEAFF; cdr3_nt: TGTGCCAGCAGCCATTTATGGGAAACTGAAGCTTTCTTT
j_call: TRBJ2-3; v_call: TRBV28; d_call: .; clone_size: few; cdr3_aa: CASSFKRTDTQYF; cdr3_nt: TGTGCCAGCAGTTTCAAGCGCACAGATACGCAGTATTTT
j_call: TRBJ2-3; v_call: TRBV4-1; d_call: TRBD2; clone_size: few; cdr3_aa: CASSQEPLTSANEDTQYF; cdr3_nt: TGCGCCAGCAGCCAAGAACCCTTGACTAGCGCCAATGAGGATACGCAGTATTTT
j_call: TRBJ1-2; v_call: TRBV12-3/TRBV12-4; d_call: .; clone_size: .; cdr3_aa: CASTSPGDYTF; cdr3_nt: TGTGCCAGCACCAGTCCAGGGGACTACACCTTC
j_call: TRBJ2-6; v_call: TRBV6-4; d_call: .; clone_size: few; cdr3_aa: CASSVLPGANVLTF; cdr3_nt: TGTGCCAGCAGTGTCCTCCCTGGGGCCAACGTCCTGACTTTC
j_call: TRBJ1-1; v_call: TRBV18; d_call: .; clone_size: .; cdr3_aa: CASSQGMNTEAFF; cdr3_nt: TGTGCCAGCTCACAAGGGATGAACACTGAAGCTTTCTTT
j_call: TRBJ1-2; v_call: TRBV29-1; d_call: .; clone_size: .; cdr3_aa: CSVGSTGSYTF; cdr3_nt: TGCAGCGTTGGGTCCACCGGAAGCTACACCTTC
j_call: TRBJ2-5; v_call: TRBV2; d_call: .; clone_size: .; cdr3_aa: CASKAQGRETQYF; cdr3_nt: TGTGCCAGCAAGGCTCAGGGAAGGGAGACCCAGTACTTC
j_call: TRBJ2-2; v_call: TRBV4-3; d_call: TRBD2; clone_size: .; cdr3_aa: CASSQGELASGELFF; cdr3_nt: TGCGCCAGCAGCCAGGGAGAACTAGCGTCCGGGGAGCTGTTTTTT
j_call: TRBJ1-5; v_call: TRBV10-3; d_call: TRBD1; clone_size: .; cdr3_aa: CAITSDREQPQHF; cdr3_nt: TGTGCCATCACCTCGGACAGGGAACAGCCCCAGCATTTT
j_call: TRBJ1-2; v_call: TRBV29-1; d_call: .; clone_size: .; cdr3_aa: CSVVAGDGYTF; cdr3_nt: TGCAGCGTTGTAGCAGGGGATGGCTACACCTTC
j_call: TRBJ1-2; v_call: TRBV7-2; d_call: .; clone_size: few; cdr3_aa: CASSLALRTTYTF; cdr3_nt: TGTGCCAGCAGCTTAGCGCTTAGGACAACCTACACCTTC
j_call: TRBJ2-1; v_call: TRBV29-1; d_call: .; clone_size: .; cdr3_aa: CSVEDPLGTVYNEQFF; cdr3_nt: TGCAGCGTTGAAGATCCGCTTGGGACGGTCTACAATGAGCAGTTCTTC
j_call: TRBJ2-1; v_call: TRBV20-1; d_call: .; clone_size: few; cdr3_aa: CSAAGGGLVDEQFF; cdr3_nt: TGCAGTGCCGCAGGAGGGGGGTTAGTCGATGAGCAGTTCTTC
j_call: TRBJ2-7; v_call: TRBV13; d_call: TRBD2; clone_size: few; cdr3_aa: CASSLRSSGGAEQYF; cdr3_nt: TGTGCCAGCAGCTTACGGTCTAGCGGGGGGGCCGAGCAGTACTTC
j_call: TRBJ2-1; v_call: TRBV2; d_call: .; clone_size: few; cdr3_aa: CASSSSEYNEQFF; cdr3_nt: TGTGCCAGCAGTAGTTCCGAATACAATGAGCAGTTCTTC
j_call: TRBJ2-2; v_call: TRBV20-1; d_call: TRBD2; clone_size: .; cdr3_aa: CSAASGANTGELFF; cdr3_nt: TGCAGTGCTGCAAGCGGGGCGAACACCGGGGAGCTGTTTTTT
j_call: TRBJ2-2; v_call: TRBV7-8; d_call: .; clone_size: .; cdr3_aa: CASTQGWGSGTGELFF; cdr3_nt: TGTGCCAGCACCCAAGGGTGGGGATCGGGAACCGGGGAGCTGTTTTTT
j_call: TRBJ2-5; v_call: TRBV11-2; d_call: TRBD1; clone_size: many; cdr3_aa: CASSLPTGGRTQYF; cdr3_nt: TGTGCCAGCAGCTTACCTACAGGGGGGAGAACCCAGTACTTC
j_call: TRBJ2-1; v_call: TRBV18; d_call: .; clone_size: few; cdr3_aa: CASSPSYSTNEQFF; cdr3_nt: TGTGCCAGCTCACCTTCGTACAGTACCAATGAGCAGTTCTTC
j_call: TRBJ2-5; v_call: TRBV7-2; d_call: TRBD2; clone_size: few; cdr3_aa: CASSLGRQSLAGMETQYF; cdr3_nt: TGTGCCAGCAGCTTGGGGAGGCAGTCTCTAGCGGGGATGGAGACCCAGTACTTC
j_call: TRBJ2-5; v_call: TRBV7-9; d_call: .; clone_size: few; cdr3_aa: CASSSPERGQTQYF; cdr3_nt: TGTGCCAGCAGCTCCCCAGAACGTGGCCAGACCCAGTACTTC
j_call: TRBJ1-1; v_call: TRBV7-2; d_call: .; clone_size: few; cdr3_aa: CASSLNFLLNTEAFF; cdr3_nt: TGTGCCAGCAGCTTAAACTTTCTCTTGAACACTGAAGCTTTCTTT
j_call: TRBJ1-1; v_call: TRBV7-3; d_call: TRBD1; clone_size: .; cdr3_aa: CASSLGGTVNTEAFF; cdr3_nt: TGTGCCAGCAGCTTAGGGGGGACAGTGAACACTGAAGCTTTCTTT
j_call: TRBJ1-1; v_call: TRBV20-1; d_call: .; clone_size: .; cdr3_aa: CSASPRGTEAFF; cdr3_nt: TGCAGTGCTAGCCCACGGGGCACTGAAGCTTTCTTT
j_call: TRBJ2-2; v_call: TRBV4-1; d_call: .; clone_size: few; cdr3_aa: CASSQVGAGSIGELFF; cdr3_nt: TGCGCCAGCAGCCAAGTGGGCGCAGGGTCCATCGGGGAGCTGTTTTTT
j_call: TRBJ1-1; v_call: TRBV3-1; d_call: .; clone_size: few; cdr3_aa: CASSQVHLGRIPEAFF; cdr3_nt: TGTGCCAGCAGCCAAGTTCATCTAGGGCGGATCCCTGAAGCTTTCTTT
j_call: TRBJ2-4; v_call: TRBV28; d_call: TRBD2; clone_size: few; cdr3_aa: CASSFRAGGDSKNIQYF; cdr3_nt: TGTGCCAGCAGTTTTAGAGCGGGGGGCGACTCCAAAAACATTCAGTACTTC
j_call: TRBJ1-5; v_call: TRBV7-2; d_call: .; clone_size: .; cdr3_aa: CASSLSAGSNQPQHF; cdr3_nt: TGTGCCAGCAGCTTATCAGCGGGAAGCAATCAGCCCCAGCATTTT
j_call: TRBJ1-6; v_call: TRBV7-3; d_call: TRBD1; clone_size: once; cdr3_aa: CASSLMGQGANSPLHF; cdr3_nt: TGTGCCAGCAGCTTAATGGGACAGGGGGCCAATTCACCCCTCCACTTT
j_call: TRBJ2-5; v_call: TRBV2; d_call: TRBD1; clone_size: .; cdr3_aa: CASSQGVFETQYF; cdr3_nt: TGTGCCAGCAGCCAGGGGGTTTTTGAGACCCAGTACTTC
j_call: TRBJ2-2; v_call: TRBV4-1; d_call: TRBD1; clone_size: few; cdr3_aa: CASSQRTGNTGELFF; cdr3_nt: TGCGCCAGCAGCCAAAGGACAGGGAACACCGGGGAGCTGTTTTTT
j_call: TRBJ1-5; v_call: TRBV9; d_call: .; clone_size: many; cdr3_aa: CASGKGLNQPQHF; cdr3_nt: TGTGCCAGCGGGAAGGGGCTCAATCAGCCCCAGCATTTT
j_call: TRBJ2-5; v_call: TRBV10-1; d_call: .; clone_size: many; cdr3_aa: CASSVSGEETQYF; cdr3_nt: TGCGCCAGCAGTGTCTCGGGGGAAGAGACCCAGTACTTC
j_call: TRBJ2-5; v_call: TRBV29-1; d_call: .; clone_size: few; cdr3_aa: CSVGPSQETQYF; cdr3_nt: TGCAGCGTTGGACCATCCCAAGAGACCCAGTACTTC
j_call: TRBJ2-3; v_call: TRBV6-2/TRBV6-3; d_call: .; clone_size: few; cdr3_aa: CASSYLDNTDTQYF; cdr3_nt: TGTGCCAGCAGTTACTTGGACAACACAGATACGCAGTATTTT
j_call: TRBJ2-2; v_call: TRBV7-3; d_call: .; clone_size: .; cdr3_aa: CASSLAVEGWHTGELFF; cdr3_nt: TGTGCCAGCAGCTTAGCGGTGGAGGGGTGGCACACCGGGGAGCTGTTTTTT
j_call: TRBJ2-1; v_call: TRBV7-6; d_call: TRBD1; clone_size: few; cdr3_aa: CASSLEATGAGNEQFF; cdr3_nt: TGTGCCAGCAGCTTAGAGGCAACAGGGGCAGGCAATGAGCAGTTCTTC
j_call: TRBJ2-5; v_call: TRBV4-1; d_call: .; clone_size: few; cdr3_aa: CASSHRGSQETQYF; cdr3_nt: TGCGCCAGCAGCCATAGAGGCAGCCAAGAGACCCAGTACTTC